The 25 T cell receptor beta chains below were found in one sample sequenced in a study of molecular identifiers for immune sequencing clone quantification. TCRdb reanalysed the PCR reads using MiXCR and keeps one entry per CDR3 protein. The table lists tens of thousands of distinct CDR3 sequences, 15% to 20% of them singletons. Sequencing was carried out using naive CD8+ T cells from blood, with Jurkat cell RNA spiked in. Subset given: FACS-sorted CD8+CD4-CCR7+CD45RA+ naive T cells. The source of these receptors is a human donor in good health. Some libraries in this study had Jurkat cell RNA spiked in.

This clonotype was recorded many times. V and J are TRBV6-1 and TRBJ2-6, with 9 bases lining up with TRBD1. Germline V CDR1 and CDR2: MNHNS, SASEGT. After removal of 2 bases from V and 0 bases from J, the junction contained 5 bases not matched to a gene. The CDR3 covers 18 residues. CDR3 region: CASSEYATGGSGANVLTF. As DNA, the CDR3 is TGTGCCAGCAGTGAATATGCGACAGGGGGCTCTGGGGCCAACGTCCTGACTTTC.

This clonotype was counted many times. The J gene is TRBJ2-3, the V gene TRBV20-1, with a possible D match to TRBD1 (6 bases). Trimming cost V 3 bases and J 2 bases, with 15 bases left between them. The CDR3 sequence is 15 residues long. Germline lookup yields CDR1 DFQATT and CDR2 SNEGSKA (reference sequence). The CDR3 DNA is TGCAGTGCTAGTCGGTCAGGGGCTAACACAGATACGCAGTATTTT. This translates into CSASRSGANTDTQYF.

As regards this clonotype: This could be a read error, since a much larger clone is one nucleotide away. This rearrangement joins TRBV7-9 to TRBJ2-1; D possibly corresponds to TRBD1 (6 bases). Germline assignment: CDR1 SEHNR and CDR2 FQNEAQ (reference sequence). The CDR3 has 17 residues. With 4 bases removed from V and 0 bases from J, the gap between germline ends came to 16 bases. CDR3 protein: CASSWGPTRSSYNEQFF. In DNA form, the CDR3 reads TGTGCCAGCAGCTGGGGGCCAACCCGTAGCTCCTACAATGAGCAGTTCTTC. Combining the CDR3 with reference TRBV7-9 and TRBJ2-1 gives the whole variable domain DTGVSQNPRHKITKRGQNVTFRCDPISEHNRLYWYRQTLGQGPEFLTYFQNEAQLEKSRLLSDRFSAERPKGSFSTLEIQRTEQGDSAMYLCASSWGPTRSSYNEQFFGPGTRLTVL.

There are many counts of this clonotype. This chain links TRBV5-5 with TRBJ2-3; D ambiguous. The CDR3 has 14 amino acids. V lost 0 bases and J 2 bases, leaving 7 bases between the germline ends. CDR1 SGHKS and CDR2 YYEKEE come from the germline V gene (reference sequence). DNA for the CDR3: TGTGCCAGCAGCTTGGAGCTTCCCACAGATACGCAGTATTTT. Its protein is CASSLELPTDTQYF.

This clonotype was seen many times. The chain combines TRBV20-1 with TRBJ1-1; D is unclear. This CDR3 is built from 12 residues. Germline loops: CDR1 DFQATT, CDR2 SNEGSKA (reference sequence). V shed 5 bases and J shed 0 bases, with 7 bases lying between them. DNA of the CDR3: TGCAGTGCTCAGGTGATGAACACTGAAGCTTTCTTT. It codes for CSAQVMNTEAFF.

Ten or more counts support this clonotype. This rearrangement joins TRBV14 to TRBJ2-3; D unresolved. Germline V lookup: CDR1 SGHDN, CDR2 FVKESK. The CDR3 consists of 15 residues. Trimming left V 6 bases short and J 5 bases short, with 18 bases between. CDR3 amino acids: CASSPTAIVGDTQYF. Written as DNA, the CDR3 is TGTGCCAGCAGTCCCACCGCTATAGTTGGAGATACGCAGTATTTT.

About this clonotype: An end of the junction differs from the germline gene, which may be a read error. The chain employs TRBV9 and TRBJ2-7, with D unclear. CDR3 length: 14 amino acids. The germline V gene has CDR1 SGDLS and CDR2 YYNGEE. CDR3 loop: CASSPSGLGSEQCF. CDR3 nucleotide sequence: TGTGCCAGCAGCCCCTCTGGATTGGGGTCCGAGCAGTGCTTC. The variable domain in full, with the rest retrieved from reference TRBV9 and TRBJ2-7, is DSGVTQTPKHLITATGQRVTLRCSPRSGDLSVYWYQQSLDQGLQFLIQYYNGEERAKGNILERFSAQQFPDLHSELNLSSLELGDSALYFCASSPSGLGSEQCFGPGTRLTVT.

This clonotype was seen ten or more times. V gene TRBV7-9 combines with J gene TRBJ2-2; unclear D gene. CDR1 SEHNR and CDR2 FQNEAQ come from the germline V gene (reference sequence). The CDR3 has 12 amino acids. V was trimmed by 2 bases and J by 6 bases, leaving 4 bases between them. CDR3 nucleotides: TGTGCCAGCAGCTTACGTCCCGGGGAGCTGTTTTTT. Translation gives CASSLRPGELFF.

A note on this clonotype: A read error is possible here, since a much larger clone lies one base away. The gene calls are TRBV6-6 and TRBJ1-5; D gene unclear. The CDR3 consists of 16 residues. CDR1 is MNHNY and CDR2 is SVGAGI in the germline V gene (reference sequence). The CDR3 region is CASNYDVEMSNQPQHF. CDR3 sequence (DNA): TGTGCCAGCAATTACGATGTGGAGATGAGCAATCAGCCCCAGCATTTT.

This clonotype was picked up many times. The CDR3 loop reads CASSFAAEQYF. The CDR3 nucleotides are TGTGCCAGCAGCTTTGCGGCCGAGCAGTACTTC. V is TRBV5-4 and J is TRBJ2-7; D not resolved. CDR1 is SGHNT, CDR2 YYREEE, per germline (reference sequence). This CDR3 has 11 amino acids. With 2 bases removed from V and 6 bases from J, the gap between germline ends came to 6 bases.

This clonotype was found many times. The J gene is TRBJ2-1, the V gene TRBV11-2; TRBD2 might be the D (6 bases). This CDR3 contains 13 residues. From germline, CDR1 is SGHAT and CDR2 FQNNGV. V was cut by 5 bases and J by 7 bases, with 12 bases left in between. This chain's CDR3 is CASSRGIFNEQFF. The CDR3 nucleotides read TGTGCCAGCAGCCGCGGGATTTTTAATGAGCAGTTCTTC. The entire variable domain, with the rest obtained from reference TRBV11-2 and TRBJ2-1, is as follows: EAGVAQSPRYKIIEKRQSVAFWCNPISGHATLYWYQQILGQGPKLLIQFQNNGVVDDSQLPKDRFSAERLKGVDSTLKIQPAKLEDSAVYLCASSRGIFNEQFFGPGTRLTVL.

The chain joins TRBV12-3 or TRBV12-4 to TRBJ2-5; no firm D call. V shed 6 bases and J shed 2 bases, with 10 bases lying between them. This CDR3 has 13 residues. The CDR3 nucleotides are TGTGCCAGCAGCCCTACTGGACAAGAGACCCAGTACTTC. It codes for CASSPTGQETQYF.

This clonotype was detected many times. This chain uses TRBV18 with TRBJ2-1; 7 bases match TRBD2. Germline V CDR1 and CDR2: KGHSH, LQKENI. V lost 5 bases and J lost 5; bases outside the gene matches: 9. CDR3 length equals 15 residues. CDR3 protein: CASSNTGLGNNEQFF. In DNA, the CDR3 is TGTGCCAGCTCAAACACCGGACTAGGTAACAATGAGCAGTTCTTC.

This clonotype was observed at least ten times. V usage is TRBV6-6 and J usage is TRBJ1-4; D is undetermined. V was pared by 7 bases and J by 2 bases, with 11 bases between. CDR3 length: 14 residues. The germline V gene has CDR1 MNHNY and CDR2 SVGAGI (reference sequence). The DNA for the CDR3 is TGTGCCAGCACTCACGGCTCCACTAATGAAAAACTGTTTTTT. This translates into CASTHGSTNEKLFF.

This clonotype has a count of ten or more. J is TRBJ2-6 and V is TRBV28; possibly TRBD1 for D (5 bases). This CDR3 comprises 15 residues. Germline CDR1 is MDHEN and CDR2 is SYDVKM. V dropped 1 base and J dropped 2 bases, with 6 bases sitting between them. The CDR3 protein is CASSLLGPGANVLTF. CDR3 DNA: TGTGCCAGCAGTTTATTGGGGCCTGGGGCCAACGTCCTGACTTTC.

This clonotype was seen many times. The chain joins TRBV7-2 to TRBJ2-7; D possibly uses TRBD1 or TRBD2 (5 bases each). The CDR3 runs to 13 residues. V shed 4 bases and J shed 4 bases, with 11 bases lying between them. Germline CDR1 SGHTA, CDR2 FQGNSA. The CDR3 protein is CASSSWGNYEQYF. The CDR3 DNA follows: TGTGCCAGCAGCTCGTGGGGGAATTACGAGCAGTACTTC.

In this sample, this clonotype turned up many times. J is TRBJ2-1 and V is TRBV3-1; 7 bases are shared with TRBD2. The CDR3 is 15 amino acids. V dropped 1 base and J dropped 7; count of bases not matched to a gene: 7. Germline values: CDR1 LGHDT, CDR2 YNNKEL (reference sequence). The CDR3 DNA reads TGTGCCAGCAGCCAAGGCCCAGCGGGGATAAATGAGCAGTTCTTC. This sequence encodes CASSQGPAGINEQFF.

As regards this clonotype: Possible read error: a much larger clone is one base away. The chain joins TRBV7-9 to TRBJ1-6; D remains ambiguous. CDR1 and CDR2 from the germline V gene are SEHNR and FQNEAQ (reference sequence). This CDR3 is 12 amino acids long. For the CDR3, the DNA is TGTGCCAGCTGCTTAGGGAATTCACCCCTCCACTTT. Amino acid sequence: CASCLGNSPLHF.

In its sample, this clonotype was seen a few times. This sequence joins TRBV19 and TRBJ2-7; D is ambiguous. Germline V CDR1 and CDR2: LNHDA, SQIVND (reference sequence). The CDR3 covers 13 residues. V was pared by 1 base and J by 3 bases, with 7 bases between. The CDR3 reads CASSIGPVYEQYF. The CDR3 DNA is TGTGCCAGTAGTATAGGCCCGGTCTACGAGCAGTACTTC.

This clonotype was detected many times. The chain employs TRBV10-3 and TRBJ2-1; the match to TRBD2 covers 9 bases. CDR1 ENHRY and CDR2 SYGVKD come from the germline V gene. The CDR3 is made up of 16 amino acids. J was trimmed by 3 bases and V by 5 bases; bases with no gene match: 8. The CDR3 DNA follows: TGTGCCATCAGTACCATAGCGGGAGCTGGCTACAATGAGCAGTTCTTC. It translates to CAISTIAGAGYNEQFF.

This clonotype was detected many times. The chain links TRBV5-4 to TRBJ2-2; TRBD1 might be the D (5 bases). CDR1 SGHNT and CDR2 YYREEE come from the germline V gene (reference sequence). The CDR3 has 15 amino acids. V was shortened by 2 bases and J by 5 bases, with 13 bases between the two germline ends. CDR3 region: CASSFSTALTGELFF. CDR3 bases: TGTGCCAGCAGCTTTTCGACAGCTCTAACCGGGGAGCTGTTTTTT.

Points on this clonotype: A much larger clone is a single base away; this may be a read error. The chain links TRBV12-3 or TRBV12-4 to TRBJ2-1, with D perhaps matching TRBD1 (5 bases). The CDR3 has 16 amino acids. V was cut by 6 bases and J by 8 bases, with 23 bases left in between. CDR3 residues: CASRVSRTKRKDEQFF. CDR3 bases: TGTGCCAGCAGGGTGTCTAGGACAAAAAGGAAGGATGAGCAGTTCTTC.

This clonotype appeared many times. The chain combines TRBV7-2 with TRBJ2-7; 11 bases align to TRBD2. Trimming cost V 5 bases and J 3 bases; bases outside gene matches: 15. Germline CDR1 reads SGHTA; CDR2 reads FQGNSA. The CDR3 spans 18 residues. The DNA of the CDR3 is TGTGCCAGCAGCACGACACCGGGACTAGCGGAGGGTTACTACGAGCAGTACTTC. It translates to CASSTTPGLAEGYYEQYF.

The sample holds many counts of this clonotype. The rearrangement uses TRBV12-3 or TRBV12-4 and TRBJ2-3; no reliable D call. V was pared by 10 bases and J by 6 bases, with 17 bases between. This CDR3 has 13 amino acids. The CDR3 region has the DNA TGTGCCACCGACGGACGATTGGCGGATACGCAGTATTTT. It specifies CATDGRLADTQYF.

For this clonotype: A much bigger clone sits one base away, suggesting this may be a read error. The chain couples TRBV7-9 to TRBJ2-4, with D maybe TRBD1 (7 bases). The germline V and J ends were trimmed by 8 bases and 2 bases, with 22 bases remaining between them. Germline V gives CDR1 SEHNR, CDR2 FQNEAQ (reference sequence). This CDR3 comprises 17 residues. In DNA, the CDR3 is TGTGCCAGCGGCCAGGGGGGAAGGGGGCTGACCAAAAACATTCAGTACTTC. Encoded protein: CASGQGGRGLTKNIQYF.